This entry is about one TCR beta chain. Only in-frame clones appear in the TCRdb table, and some are missing; sequencing was by immunoSEQ multiplex PCR. The sample yields 30,000 to 45,000 clones, roughly 80% seen once. The data originate from a study of blood T cell repertoires in COVID-19. Study information: The United States, Italy and Spain were the sources of the acute and convalescent COVID-19 samples.

From germline, CDR1 is SGHTA and CDR2 FQGNSA. Between the trimmed V and J ends, which lost 3 bases and 5 bases, there was a span of 13 bases. The CDR3 extends over 14 amino acids. This chain uses TRBV7-2 with TRBJ2-5; D possibly corresponds to TRBD2 (6 bases). Specimen: peripheral blood. The TCR was taken from a man older than 75 with active or convalescent COVID-19. CDR3 region: CASSFAGPGETQYF. In nucleotides, the CDR3 is TGTGCCAGCAGCTTCGCGGGGCCGGGGGAGACCCAGTACTTC.